This entry is about one T cell receptor (beta chain). Primers for the PCR totalled 60 Vbeta and 13 Jbeta. TCRdb keeps only in-frame clones here, not all; method: immunoSEQ multiplex PCR. The sample has approximately 220,000 clones, 80% to 90% seen once. The data were obtained in a study of cytomegalovirus exposure and HLA in healthy donors. The CDR3 consists of 13 residues. The germline V and J ends were trimmed by 0 bases and 7 bases, with 11 bases remaining between them. Germline-derived CDR1 and CDR2 are SGHNT and YYREEE (reference sequence). The TCR comes from a man aged 25 to 40 in good health and CMV-seronegative. The V gene is TRBV5-4, the J gene TRBJ2-7; D perhaps matches TRBD2 (6 bases). The sequencing input was PBMCs. The CDR3 sequence: CASSLGGLSEQYF. The CDR3 bases are TGTGCCAGCAGCTTGGGGGGACTCTCTGAGCAGTACTTC.